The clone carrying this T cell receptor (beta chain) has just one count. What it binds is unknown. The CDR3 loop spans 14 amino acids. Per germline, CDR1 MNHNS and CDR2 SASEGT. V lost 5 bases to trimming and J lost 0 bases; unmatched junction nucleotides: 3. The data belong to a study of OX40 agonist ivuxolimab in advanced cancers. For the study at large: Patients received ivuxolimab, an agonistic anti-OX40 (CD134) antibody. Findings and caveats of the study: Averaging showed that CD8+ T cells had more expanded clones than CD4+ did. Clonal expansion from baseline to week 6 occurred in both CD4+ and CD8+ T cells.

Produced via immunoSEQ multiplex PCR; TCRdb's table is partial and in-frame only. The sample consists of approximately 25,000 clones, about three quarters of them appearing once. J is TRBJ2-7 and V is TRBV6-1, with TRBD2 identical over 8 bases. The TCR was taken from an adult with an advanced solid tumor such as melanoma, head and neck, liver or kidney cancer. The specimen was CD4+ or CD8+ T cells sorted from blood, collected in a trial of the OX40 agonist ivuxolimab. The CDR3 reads CASSLAGGSYEQYF. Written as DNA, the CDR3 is TGTGCCAGCAGTCTGGCGGGAGGCTCCTACGAGCAGTACTTC.